The 16 T cell receptor beta chains listed next were all sequenced from one sample in a study of T-cell reconstitution after alpha-beta-depleted transplantation in children. The TCRbeta library incorporated unique molecular identifiers. One entry per CDR3 protein results from TCRdb running MiXCR on the PCR reads. Of around 450,000 distinct CDR3 sequences detected, under 12% appear once; the ten largest clones hold around 2%. The source material was PBMCs, sampled before TCRalphabeta/CD19-depleted stem cell transplant. The receptors stem from a child under 10 years old with inherited bone marrow failure, due to receive a stem cell transplant.

As regards this clonotype: A much larger clone differs by one base, so this may be a read error. The rearrangement joins TRBV7-9 to TRBJ2-1; D unresolved. Looked up from germline, CDR1 is SEHNR and CDR2 is FQNEAQ (reference sequence). The CDR3 runs to 16 residues. The CDR3 DNA reads as TGTGCCGGCAGCTTCGGGCTGGATAACCCTTACAATGAGCAGTTCTTC. The encoded protein is CAGSFGLDNPYNEQFF.

This clonotype was seen many times. The rearrangement links TRBV12-3 or TRBV12-4 to TRBJ2-7, with 7 bases lining up with TRBD2. CDR3 length: 15 amino acids. Losses at the gene ends were 8 bases for V and 4 bases for J; bases not matched to a gene: 14. In DNA form, the CDR3 reads TGTGCCAGCGGGGCGGGGCCTAGCGGAAATTACGAGCAGTACTTC. Translating gives CASGAGPSGNYEQYF.

This clonotype was seen repeatedly, ten times or more. The chain uses TRBV6-6 and TRBJ1-1, with TRBD1 as a possible D gene (5 bases). The germline V gene encodes CDR1 MNHNY and CDR2 SVGAGI (reference sequence). The germline V and J ends were trimmed by 2 bases and 8 bases, with 12 bases remaining between them. This CDR3 has 13 amino acids. Written as DNA, the CDR3 is TGTGCCAGCAGTTACGGCAGGGAATCCGAAGCTTTCTTT. Amino acid sequence: CASSYGRESEAFF.

This clonotype has ten or more counts. The CDR3 DNA reads TGTGCCAGCAGTCCACAGGGGGATAATTCACCCCTCCACTTT. Its protein is CASSPQGDNSPLHF. The chain recombines TRBV12-3 or TRBV12-4 with TRBJ1-6, with 8 bases matching TRBD1. Germline trimming cut 5 bases from V and 5 bases from J; bases unmatched to any gene: 2. The CDR3 loop spans 14 amino acids.

This clonotype was seen more than once but under ten times. V is TRBV20-1 and J is TRBJ2-7; 7 bases agree with TRBD1. CDR1 is DFQATT, CDR2 SNEGSKA, per germline (reference sequence). The CDR3 runs to 13 residues. J gave up 5 bases and V 2 bases, and 6 bases lay outside the gene matches. The CDR3 spells CSARSRGSDEQYF. CDR3 DNA: TGCAGTGCTAGAAGCAGGGGGTCCGACGAGCAGTACTTC.

This chain uses TRBV15 with TRBJ2-3; TRBD2 agrees at 14 bases. After removal of 5 bases from V and 5 bases from J, the junction contained 6 bases not matched to a gene. CDR3 length: 16 amino acids. In germline, CDR1 is LNHNV, CDR2 YYDKDF (reference sequence). CDR3 sequence (DNA): TGTGCCACCAGCGACCCCGGGACTAGCGGGGGAGATACGCAGTATTTT. Translated: CATSDPGTSGGDTQYF.

This clonotype was observed many times. This sequence joins TRBV24-1 and TRBJ2-3; 8 positions agree with TRBD2. J lost 2 bases, V lost 3 bases, and 6 bases had no gene match. Germline CDR1 is KGHDR and CDR2 is SFDVKD. The CDR3 spans 16 residues. The CDR3 is CATSDLAGGLTDTQYF. The CDR3 region has the DNA TGTGCCACCAGTGATCTTGCGGGAGGCCTCACAGATACGCAGTATTTT.

This clonotype was seen repeatedly, ten times or more. This chain links TRBV28 with TRBJ2-7; no reliable D call. The germline V and J ends were trimmed by 7 bases and 0 bases, with 10 bases remaining between them. This CDR3 contains 13 residues. Germline lookup yields CDR1 MDHEN and CDR2 SYDVKM. Here the CDR3 reads CASMWGSSYEQYF. The CDR3 region has the DNA TGTGCCAGCATGTGGGGAAGCTCCTACGAGCAGTACTTC.

The chain combines TRBV5-1 with TRBJ1-4; D possibly corresponds to TRBD1 (5 bases). The CDR3 has 14 residues. Germline V CDR1 and CDR2: SGHRS, YFSETQ. V lost 4 bases and J lost 2, with 9 bases in between. The DNA for the CDR3 is TGCGCCAGCAGCCACGACAGCACTAATGAAAAACTGTTTTTT. Translated: CASSHDSTNEKLFF.

V and J are TRBV19 and TRBJ2-1; perhaps TRBD2 as D (6 bases). V gave up 1 base and J gave up 1 base, with 11 bases separating them. The CDR3 is 16 residues long. Per the germline V gene, CDR1 is LNHDA and CDR2 is SQIVND (reference sequence). CDR3 in amino acids: CASSIAGGISYNEQFF. The CDR3 DNA is TGTGCCAGTAGTATAGCCGGCGGGATTTCCTACAATGAGCAGTTCTTC.

This clonotype was seen repeatedly, ten times or more. The gene calls are TRBV24-1 and TRBJ2-2; D is unclear. CDR3 length equals 16 residues. The germline V gene encodes CDR1 KGHDR and CDR2 SFDVKD. Trimming shortened V by 3 bases and J by 3 bases, and 13 bases separated the two germline ends. This chain's CDR3 is CATSDETGRYTGELFF. The CDR3 DNA follows: TGTGCCACCAGTGATGAAACCGGCCGATACACCGGGGAGCTGTTTTTT.

The V and J genes are TRBV30 and TRBJ1-3, with a weak D call TRBD1 (5 bases). In germline, CDR1 is GTSNPN, CDR2 SVGIG (reference sequence). The CDR3 is 14 residues long. V was clipped by 6 bases and J by 2 bases, with 14 bases between them. DNA of the CDR3: TGTGCCTGCGCCATCTGGGGCCCTGGAAACACCATATATTTT. Its translation is CACAIWGPGNTIYF.

The chain uses TRBV5-1 and TRBJ2-1; D uncertain. Germline V gene data show CDR1 as SGHRS and CDR2 as YFSETQ. The CDR3 covers 15 residues. V was clipped by 4 bases and J by 5 bases, with 16 bases between them. CDR3 DNA: TGCGCCAGCAGCCACCCAAGAGAAGCAGACAATGAGCAGTTCTTC. Translation gives CASSHPREADNEQFF.

At least ten counts were recorded for this clonotype. The V gene is TRBV29-1, the J gene TRBJ2-2; no clear D. Trimming removed 5 bases at V and 6 bases at J, with 13 bases between. The CDR3 consists of 13 residues. Germline CDR1 SQVTM, CDR2 ANQGSEA. The CDR3 reads CSVTNFFPGELFF. CDR3 in DNA: TGCAGCGTTACCAATTTCTTCCCCGGGGAGCTGTTTTTT.

In this sample, this clonotype turned up many times. The V call is TRBV25-1, the J call TRBJ2-3, with no clear D. The V end was cut by 0 bases, the J end by 4 bases, with 2 bases between. The CDR3 consists of 12 residues. Germline CDR1 is MGHDK and CDR2 is SYGVNS. CDR3 DNA: TGTGCCAGCAGTGAATATCCAGATACGCAGTATTTT. Encoded protein: CASSEYPDTQYF.

This clonotype showed up many times. The chain has TRBV28 and TRBJ2-7, with a possible D match to TRBD1 (5 bases). V gave up 4 bases and J gave up 6 bases, with 22 bases separating them. Germline V gene data show CDR1 as MDHEN and CDR2 as SYDVKM. This CDR3 has 16 amino acids. The CDR3 coding sequence is TGTGCCAGCAGTTCTTTCTTCGGGCCGCAGGGATCCGAGCAGTACTTC. Its protein product is CASSSFFGPQGSEQYF. Full variable domain (missing parts from reference TRBV28 and TRBJ2-7): DVKVTQSSRYLVKRTGEKVFLECVQDMDHENMFWYRQDPGLGLRLIYFSYDVKMKEKGDIPEGYSVSREKKERFSLILESASTNQTSMYLCASSSFFGPQGSEQYFGPGTRLTVT.